This note documents a single T cell receptor (beta chain) sequence. Other DNA sequences within the sample encode an identical CDR3. Generated by immunoSEQ multiplex PCR, the TCRdb table keeps only in-frame clones and is missing some. The data hold more than 250,000 clones, with roughly 88% observed a single time. This entry belongs to a study of blood T cell repertoires in COVID-19. Study at large: The samples span acute and convalescent COVID-19 from the United States, Italy and Spain.

From germline, CDR1 is MNHEY and CDR2 SMNVEV (reference sequence). The CDR3 is 15 residues long. V lost 2 bases, J lost 1 base, and 3 bases stayed unmatched. The chain combines TRBV27 with TRBJ1-2; 8 nucleotides agree with TRBD1. The TCR originated in a woman in her fifties or sixties with acute or convalescent COVID-19. The sample taken for sequencing was peripheral blood. The CDR3 sequence is CASSLGTGRNYGYTF. In DNA form, the CDR3 reads TGTGCCAGCAGTTTAGGGACAGGCCGTAACTATGGCTACACCTTC.